This is a list of T cell receptor beta chains from one sample in a study of cytomegalovirus exposure and HLA in healthy donors. Assay used: immunoSEQ multiplex PCR; TCRdb lists only in-frame clones, some missing. The sample consists of approximately 170,000 clones, around 84% of them appearing once. Material: PBMCs. The receptors here all came from a boy aged 2 to 9 in good health and CMV-seronegative. Both conserved end residues are part of each CDR3. A D gene is named only where the DNA matches it firmly. Size is omitted from some rows. Given values are once, few, many or a class for expanded clones.

v_gene	abundance	d_gene	j_gene	CDR3aa	CDR3nt
TRBV9	-	-	TRBJ1-3	CASSPGEASSGNTIYF	TGTGCCAGCAGCCCCGGGGAGGCGAGCTCTGGAAACACCATATATTTT
TRBV28	-	-	TRBJ1-4	CASSAGLTLNEKLFF	TGTGCCAGCAGTGCGGGCCTAACCTTAAATGAAAAACTGTTTTTT
TRBV28	-	-	TRBJ1-2	CASSLRQVVGGYTF	TGTGCCAGCAGTTTAAGGCAGGTGGTTGGTGGCTACACCTTC
TRBV28	-	-	TRBJ2-3	CASNLDSSATDTQYF	TGTGCCAGCAACCTGGACTCCTCGGCGACAGATACGCAGTATTTT
TRBV28	once	-	TRBJ2-1	CASSPGPREQFF	TGTGCCAGCAGCCCAGGGCCGAGGGAGCAGTTCTTC
TRBV5-1	-	-	TRBJ1-1	CASSQLTANTEAFF	TGCGCCAGCAGCCAACTGACAGCGAACACTGAAGCTTTCTTT
TRBV15	-	-	TRBJ1-2	CATSRDKGGAYGYTF	TGTGCCACCAGCAGAGATAAAGGAGGGGCCTATGGCTACACCTTC
TRBV5-6	-	-	TRBJ1-1	CASINRGGSFVNTEAFF	TGTGCCAGCATCAATAGAGGCGGATCCTTTGTGAACACTGAAGCTTTCTTT
TRBV7-9	once	TRBD1	TRBJ1-5	CSSSREYGQGISNQPQHF	TGTTCCAGCAGCCGCGAATACGGACAGGGGATTAGCAATCAGCCCCAGCATTTT
TRBV6-5	-	TRBD1	TRBJ2-2	CASSSIPGQAVGELFF	TGTGCCAGCAGTTCCATCCCGGGACAGGCGGTCGGGGAGCTGTTTTTT
TRBV25-1	-	-	TRBJ1-2	CASRGQGQGYTF	TGTGCCAGCAGGGGGCAGGGCCAGGGCTACACCTTC
TRBV6-5	-	-	TRBJ2-4	CASSYSKAGAKNIQYF	TGTGCCAGCAGTTACAGCAAGGCGGGAGCCAAAAACATTCAGTACTTC
TRBV11-1	once	-	TRBJ1-4	CASSRTPQEKLFF	TGTGCCAGCAGCCGTACTCCACAGGAAAAACTGTTTTTT
TRBV2	-	-	TRBJ1-1	CASSEEGYRNTEAFF	TGTGCCAGCAGTGAAGAAGGCTACAGGAACACTGAAGCTTTCTTT
TRBV19	-	-	TRBJ1-5	CASSITGVSNQPQHF	TGTGCCAGTAGTATTACGGGTGTGAGCAATCAGCCCCAGCATTTT
TRBV7-9	-	-	TRBJ2-5	CASSFMEFQETQYF	TGTGCCAGCAGCTTCATGGAGTTTCAAGAGACCCAGTACTTC
TRBV5-1	-	-	TRBJ2-1	CASSLDGPRRTYNEQFF	TGCGCCAGCAGCTTGGACGGCCCCCGGAGGACCTACAATGAGCAGTTCTTC
TRBV28	-	-	TRBJ2-2	CASNRRFTGELFF	TGTGCCAGCAACAGGCGGTTTACCGGGGAGCTGTTTTTT
TRBV2	few	-	TRBJ2-4	CASTPRGAGKNIQYF	TGTGCCAGCACCCCCCGGGGAGCTGGCAAAAACATTCAGTACTTC
TRBV20-1	-	-	TRBJ1-2	CSASLLGYTF	TGCAGTGCTAGCTTATTGGGCTACACCTTC
TRBV28	-	TRBD1	TRBJ1-2	CASLVMGQNYGYTF	TGTGCCAGCCTTGTTATGGGACAGAACTATGGCTACACCTTC
TRBV2	once	-	TRBJ2-7	CASTDPGTSAPRIYEQYF	TGTGCCAGCACCGATCCCGGGACATCCGCTCCGAGGATTTACGAGCAGTACTTC
TRBV28	-	-	TRBJ2-7	CASSSQQGVWGEQYF	TGTGCCAGCAGTTCCCAACAGGGAGTCTGGGGGGAGCAGTACTTC
TRBV25-1	-	-	TRBJ1-6	CASSPSAGDQSPLHF	TGTGCCAGCAGCCCCAGTGCAGGGGATCAATCACCCCTCCACTTT
TRBV9	-	-	TRBJ2-2	CASSVATGGVRELFF	TGTGCCAGCAGCGTAGCTACAGGGGGGGTCCGGGAGCTGTTTTTT
TRBV19	-	-	TRBJ1-2	CASSGTGRRLGYTF	TGTGCCAGTAGTGGAACAGGGCGCCGGTTAGGCTACACCTTC
TRBV5-1	once	TRBD1	TRBJ2-1	CATRTGLNNEQFF	TGCGCCACACGGACAGGGCTAAACAATGAGCAGTTCTTC
TRBV6-1	-	-	TRBJ1-3	CASRINSGNTIYF	TGTGCCAGCAGAATAAACTCTGGAAACACCATATATTTT
TRBV18	-	-	TRBJ1-1	CASSREELNTEAFF	TGTGCCAGCTCACGAGAGGAGTTGAACACTGAAGCTTTCTTT
TRBV29-1	-	-	TRBJ2-6	CSFRGTGANVLTF	TGCAGCTTTAGGGGAACTGGGGCCAACGTCCTGACTTTC